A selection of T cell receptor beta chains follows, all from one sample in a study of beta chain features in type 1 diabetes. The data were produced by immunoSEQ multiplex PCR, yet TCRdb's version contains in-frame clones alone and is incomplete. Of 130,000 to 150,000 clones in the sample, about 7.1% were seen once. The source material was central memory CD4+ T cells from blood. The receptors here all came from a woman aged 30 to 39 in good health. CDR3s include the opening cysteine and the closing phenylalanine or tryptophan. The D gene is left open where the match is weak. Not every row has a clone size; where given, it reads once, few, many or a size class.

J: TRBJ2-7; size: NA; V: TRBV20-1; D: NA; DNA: TGCAGTGCCGTTTTGTTCTACGAGCAGTACTTC; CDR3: CSAVLFYEQYF
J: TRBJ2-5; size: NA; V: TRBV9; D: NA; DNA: TGTGCCAGCAGCGTAGAGGGGGAGGGAATCGGGTACTTC; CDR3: CASSVEGEGIGYF
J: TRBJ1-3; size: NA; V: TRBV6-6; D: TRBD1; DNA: TGTGCCAGCAGCCGGGACAGCCGCCGGTCCGGAAACACCATATATTTT; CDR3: CASSRDSRRSGNTIYF
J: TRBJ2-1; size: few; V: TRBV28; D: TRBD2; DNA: TGTGCCAGCAGTTTATTCGGACTAGCGGGAGGTGCCTACAATGAGCAGTTCTTC; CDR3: CASSLFGLAGGAYNEQFF
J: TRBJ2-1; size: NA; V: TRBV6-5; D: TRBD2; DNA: TGTGCCAGCAGTCGGACTAGCGGGCGGTACAATGAGCAGTTCTTC; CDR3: CASSRTSGRYNEQFF
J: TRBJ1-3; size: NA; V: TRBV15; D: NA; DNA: TGTGCCACCAGCCCAGGGGTTAGCTCTGGAAACACCATATATTTT; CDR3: CATSPGVSSGNTIYF
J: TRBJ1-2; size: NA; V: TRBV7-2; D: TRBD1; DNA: TGTGCCAGCAATAGACAGGGTGGGGTCTATGGCTACACCTTC; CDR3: CASNRQGGVYGYTF
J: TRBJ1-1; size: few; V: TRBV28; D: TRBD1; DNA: TGTGCCAGCAGTTCCCCGAACGCTAGGACAGGAAGTGAAGCTTTCTTT; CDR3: CASSSPNARTGSEAFF
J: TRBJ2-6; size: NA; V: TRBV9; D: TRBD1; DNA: TGTGCCAGCAGCGGACCAGGGGGCCAGCTGGCTGGGGCCAACGTCCTGACTTTC; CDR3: CASSGPGGQLAGANVLTF
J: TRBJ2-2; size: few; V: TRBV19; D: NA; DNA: TGTGCCAGTAGTATGGACTACCCGAACACCGGGGAGCTGTTTTTT; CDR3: CASSMDYPNTGELFF
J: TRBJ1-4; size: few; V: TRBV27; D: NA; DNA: TGTGCCAGCAGTTATATGCGGGGGGAAAAACTGTTTTTT; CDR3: CASSYMRGEKLFF
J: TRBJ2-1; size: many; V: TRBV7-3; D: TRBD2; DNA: TGTGCCAGCAGCTACCAGGCGGGAGCCGACAATGAGCAGTTCTTC; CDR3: CASSYQAGADNEQFF
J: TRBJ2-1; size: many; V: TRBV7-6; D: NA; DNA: TGTGCCAGCAGCTTACGAGGGAATGAGCAGTTCTTC; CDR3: CASSLRGNEQFF
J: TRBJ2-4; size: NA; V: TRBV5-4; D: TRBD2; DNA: TGTGCCAGCAGCCAAGCACTAGCGGGAGAAAACATTCAGTACTTC; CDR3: CASSQALAGENIQYF
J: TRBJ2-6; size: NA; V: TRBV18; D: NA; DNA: TGTGCCAGCTCACCTTCCAGGGACTCTGGGGCCAACGTCCTGACTTTC; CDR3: CASSPSRDSGANVLTF
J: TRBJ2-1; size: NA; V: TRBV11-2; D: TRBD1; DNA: TGTGCCAGCAGCCAAGGGACAGACCTTGAGCAGTTCTTC; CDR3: CASSQGTDLEQFF
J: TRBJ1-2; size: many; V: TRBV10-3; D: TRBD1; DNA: TGTGCCATCAGTGGGGACAGGGCCCGGGGCTACACCTTC; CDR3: CAISGDRARGYTF
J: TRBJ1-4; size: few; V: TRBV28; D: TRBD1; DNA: TGTGCCAGCATCCAGGACAGGGGAAATGAAAAACTGTTTTTT; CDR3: CASIQDRGNEKLFF
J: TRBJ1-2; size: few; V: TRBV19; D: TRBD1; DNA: TGTGCCAGTAGTCCTTCGGGACAGGGGGCTTTCTATGGCTACACCTTC; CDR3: CASSPSGQGAFYGYTF
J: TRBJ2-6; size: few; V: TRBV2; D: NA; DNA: TGTGCCAGCAGGGACATCTCTGGGGCCAACGTCCTGACTTTC; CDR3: CASRDISGANVLTF
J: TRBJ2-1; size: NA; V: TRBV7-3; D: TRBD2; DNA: TGTGCCAGCAGCGTTTATGGCGCGGGAGGGACCCTGTTCTTC; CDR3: CASSVYGAGGTLFF
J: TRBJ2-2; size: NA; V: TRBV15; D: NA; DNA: TGTGCCACCAGCAGAGGTGGGGTAGGGGGTGAAGGCGGGGAGCTGTTTTTT; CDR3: CATSRGGVGGEGGELFF
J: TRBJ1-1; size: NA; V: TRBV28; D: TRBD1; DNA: TGTGCCAGCCAGGGGGTGTGGGGTGGGCCTGAAGCTTTCTTT; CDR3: CASQGVWGGPEAFF
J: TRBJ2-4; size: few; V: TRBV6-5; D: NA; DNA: TGTGCCAGCAGTCCGGGGTCAGCCAAAAACATTCAGTACTTC; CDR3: CASSPGSAKNIQYF
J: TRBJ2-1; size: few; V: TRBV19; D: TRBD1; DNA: TGTGCCAGTAGTATTCAGGGGGCGCGGTACAATGAGCAGTTCTTC; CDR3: CASSIQGARYNEQFF
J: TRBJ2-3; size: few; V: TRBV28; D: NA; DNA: TGTGCCAGCAGTTTACCCGGGTCCGGCACAGATACGCAGTATTTT; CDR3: CASSLPGSGTDTQYF
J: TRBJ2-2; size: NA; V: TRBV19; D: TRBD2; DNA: TGTGCCAGTAGGAGACGGGGGGGTCTAGGCACCGGGGAGCTGTTTTTT; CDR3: CASRRRGGLGTGELFF
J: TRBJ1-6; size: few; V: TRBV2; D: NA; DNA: TGTGCCAGCAGTCAGAATAATTCACCCCTCCACTTT; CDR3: CASSQNNSPLHF
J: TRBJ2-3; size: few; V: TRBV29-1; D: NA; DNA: TGCAGCGTTGCGTTGGGAGGCACAGATACGCAGTATTTT; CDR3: CSVALGGTDTQYF
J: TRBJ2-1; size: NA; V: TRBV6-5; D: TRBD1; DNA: TGTGCCAGCAGTTACCGGGACAGGAGGTCCTATGAGCAGTTCTTC; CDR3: CASSYRDRRSYEQFF
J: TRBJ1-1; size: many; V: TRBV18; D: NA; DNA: TGTGCCAGCTCATCCCTCTACACTGAAGCTTTCTTT; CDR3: CASSSLYTEAFF
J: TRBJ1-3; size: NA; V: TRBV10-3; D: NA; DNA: TGTGCCATCGAGGACTCTGGAAACACCATATATTTT; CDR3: CAIEDSGNTIYF
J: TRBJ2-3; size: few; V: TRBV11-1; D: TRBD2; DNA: TGTGCCAGCAGCTTAATACTAGCGGGAGGTGGCGAAGATACGCAGTATTTT; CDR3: CASSLILAGGGEDTQYF
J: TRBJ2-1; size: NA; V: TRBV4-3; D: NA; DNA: TGCGCCAGCAGCCAGTCGGCTAGCGCCAGCTCCTACAATGAGCAGTTCTTC; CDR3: CASSQSASASSYNEQFF
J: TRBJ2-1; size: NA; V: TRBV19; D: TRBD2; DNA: TGTGCCAGTAGTATGGGGACTAGCGGGAGGATTTCCTACAATGAGCAGTTCTTC; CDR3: CASSMGTSGRISYNEQFF
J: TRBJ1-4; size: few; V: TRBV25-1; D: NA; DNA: TGTGCCAGCTCTAACCAGCAGGTCGGGGCAACTAATGAAAAACTGTTTTTT; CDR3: CASSNQQVGATNEKLFF
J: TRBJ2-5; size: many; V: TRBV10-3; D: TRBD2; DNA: TGTGCCATCAGTGCTTCTCAGGGAGGGGAGACCCAGTACTTC; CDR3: CAISASQGGETQYF
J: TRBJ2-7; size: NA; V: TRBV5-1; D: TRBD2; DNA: TGCGCCAGCAGCTTGTCGGGGGAGGGCTACGAGCAGTACTTC; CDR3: CASSLSGEGYEQYF
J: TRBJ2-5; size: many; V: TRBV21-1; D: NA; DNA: TGTGCCAGCAGCAACGGGGAGACCCAGTACTTC; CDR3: CASSNGETQYF
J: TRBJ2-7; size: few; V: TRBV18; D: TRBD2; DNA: TGTGCCAGCTCGCCCCGGGCCAGTAGCGGGAGGAACGAGCAGTACTTC; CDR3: CASSPRASSGRNEQYF
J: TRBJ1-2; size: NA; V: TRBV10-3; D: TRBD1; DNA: TGTGCCATCAGCGTGGGACAGGGGGCTTATGGCTACACCTTC; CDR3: CAISVGQGAYGYTF
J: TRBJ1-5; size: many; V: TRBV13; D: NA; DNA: TGTGCCCGACGGGAGCCTAATCAGCCCCAGCATTTT; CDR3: CARREPNQPQHF
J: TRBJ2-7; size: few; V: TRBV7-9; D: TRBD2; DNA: TGTGCCAGCAGCCCAACGGGACTAGCGGGATACGAGCAGTACTTC; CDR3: CASSPTGLAGYEQYF
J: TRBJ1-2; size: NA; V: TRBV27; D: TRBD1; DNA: TGTGCCAGCAGTATTCGACAGGGTAACTATGGCTACACCTTC; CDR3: CASSIRQGNYGYTF
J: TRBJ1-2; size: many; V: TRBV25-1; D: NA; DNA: TGTGCCAGCAGGAAGGGGGTGGACTATGGCTACACCTTC; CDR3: CASRKGVDYGYTF
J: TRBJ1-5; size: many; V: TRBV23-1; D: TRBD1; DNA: TGCGCCCCGCCGTCGACAGGGGGAAATCAGCCCCAGCATTTT; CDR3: CAPPSTGGNQPQHF
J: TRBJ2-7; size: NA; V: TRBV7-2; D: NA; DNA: TGTGCCAGCACCCGAGACTACAGGGCCGAGCAGTACTTC; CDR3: CASTRDYRAEQYF
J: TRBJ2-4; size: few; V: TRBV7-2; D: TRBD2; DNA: TGTGCCAGCAGCTTAGGACCTGGACTAGCGGGAGGGCCGGAAAACATTCAGTACTTC; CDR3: CASSLGPGLAGGPENIQYF
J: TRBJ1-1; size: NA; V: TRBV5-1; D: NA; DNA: TGCGCCAGCAGCATGCTAGGGGAAAACACTGAAGCTTTCTTT; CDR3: CASSMLGENTEAFF
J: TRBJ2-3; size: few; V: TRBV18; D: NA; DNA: TGTGCCAGCTCACCTCTAGTGGAAGATACGCAGTATTTT; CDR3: CASSPLVEDTQYF
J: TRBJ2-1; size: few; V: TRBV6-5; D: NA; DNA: TGTGCCAGCACCCAACCAACAGGTAACAATGAGCAGTTCTTC; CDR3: CASTQPTGNNEQFF
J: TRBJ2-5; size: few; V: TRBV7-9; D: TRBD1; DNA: TGTGCCAGCAGCTCGCAGGGACAGGGCCGCCAAGAGACCCAGTACTTC; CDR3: CASSSQGQGRQETQYF
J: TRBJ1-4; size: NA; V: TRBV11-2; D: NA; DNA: TGTGCCAGCAGCTTAGATTATGGGACTCGGGGCAATGAAAAACTGTTTTTT; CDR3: CASSLDYGTRGNEKLFF
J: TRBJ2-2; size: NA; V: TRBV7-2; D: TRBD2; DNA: TGTGCCAGCAGCTTAGTTTCTGCGGGGGCCGGGGAGCTGTTTTTT; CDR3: CASSLVSAGAGELFF